This TCR beta chain came from a study of CD8 T cells in ankylosing spondylitis. Per the germline V gene, CDR1 is SGDLS and CDR2 is YYNGEE. The CDR3 length is 13 residues. V lost 0 bases, J lost 8 bases, and 11 bases lay in between. Whole-study results and caveats: Earlier reports found some motif variants in synovial fluid and blood in reactive arthritis. Reports say disease-linked clones showed up significantly more in matched ankylosing spondylitis synovial fluid. Ankylosing spondylitis blood appeared to carry a characteristic TCR beta motif of eight or nine highly homologous variants. Clones linked with disease were CD8+ and fairly uncommon in the peripheral blood.

5'-RACE, quantitative and with molecular barcodes, yielded the TCR beta libraries. Each CDR3 protein gets one entry after TCRdb re-called the 5' RACE reads with MiXCR. The sample carries about 540,000 distinct CDR3 sequences, about 13% recorded once. Note on this clonotype: Its target is unknown.

The sequencing sample was made of blood, either unsorted or a sorted T cell fraction (not recorded which). This sequence originates from a male donor with ankylosing spondylitis. This chain uses TRBV9 with TRBJ1-2; tentatively, D is TRBD1 (5 bases). Written as DNA, the CDR3 is TGTGCCAGCAGCGTAGATAGGGGTGCGGGCTACACCTTC. It codes for CASSVDRGAGYTF.